The 26 T cell receptor beta chains in this list originate from one sample, sequenced in a study of identical twins. Using its own MiXCR run on the 5' RACE reads, TCRdb lists one record per CDR3 protein. The table includes approximately 670,000 distinct CDR3 sequences, 6% to 6.5% detected once. The sequenced sample consisted of naive T cells sorted from blood. The receptors were gathered from a man between 18 and 29 years old in good health.

The V gene is TRBV6-2 or TRBV6-3, the J gene TRBJ2-5, with TRBD1 as a possible D gene (6 bases). Germline lookup yields CDR1 MNHEY and CDR2 SVGEGT. V lost 7 bases to trimming and J lost 4 bases, with 10 bases between them. CDR3 length equals 12 residues. CDR3 in amino acids: CASTHRVETQYF. In nucleotides, the CDR3 is TGTGCCAGCACCCACAGGGTAGAGACCCAGTACTTC.

This clonotype occurred a few times. The rearrangement uses TRBV20-1 and TRBJ2-3; 12 nucleotides align to TRBD2. Germline V gene data show CDR1 as DFQATT and CDR2 as SNEGSKA (reference sequence). The length of the CDR3 is 16 residues. V shed 0 bases, J shed 4 bases, and the junction held 5 bases outside the gene matches. As DNA, the CDR3 is TGCAGTGCTAGAGAGCCGACTAGCGGGAGTGCAGATACGCAGTATTTT. Residues: CSAREPTSGSADTQYF.

This clonotype has a count of ten or more. The chain links TRBV5-1 to TRBJ2-2, with D possibly being TRBD1 (5 bases). Trimming took 4 bases from V and 6 from J, leaving 16 bases between them. The germline CDR1 and CDR2 sequences are SGHRS and YFSETQ. This CDR3 contains 15 residues. DNA of the CDR3: TGCGCCAGCAGCGCCGTCAGGGATGTAGCCGGGGAGCTGTTTTTT. Its translation is CASSAVRDVAGELFF.

This clonotype has ten or more counts. The chain links TRBV20-1 to TRBJ2-5; 12 bases fit TRBD1. Germline V gene sequence: CDR1 DFQATT, CDR2 SNEGSKA (reference sequence). CDR3 length equals 13 residues. V lost 6 bases and J lost 5; bases outside the gene matches: 4. The CDR3 is CSAGTGGYETQYF. The CDR3 DNA reads as TGCAGTGCCGGGACAGGGGGCTACGAGACCCAGTACTTC.

The sample holds a few counts of this clonotype. The chain has TRBV4-2 and TRBJ2-2; D unresolved. This CDR3 region has 12 residues. Germline V gene sequence: CDR1 LGHNA, CDR2 YNFKEQ. The germline V and J ends were trimmed by 3 bases and 7 bases, with 6 bases remaining between them. CDR3: CASSQKVGELFF. The CDR3 DNA reads as TGTGCCAGCAGCCAGAAAGTCGGGGAGCTGTTTTTT.

CDR3 protein: CSARSLRDRVTDTQYF. Written as DNA, the CDR3 is TGCAGTGCTAGATCCCTCCGGGACAGGGTCACAGATACGCAGTATTTT. V usage is TRBV20-1 and J usage is TRBJ2-3; TRBD1 agrees at 9 bases. Germline-derived CDR1 and CDR2 are DFQATT and SNEGSKA (reference sequence). The CDR3 runs to 16 residues. J was trimmed by 2 bases and V by 2 bases; bases with no gene match: 8.

This clonotype was picked up a small number of times. This rearrangement joins TRBV7-6 to TRBJ2-2, with D tentatively TRBD1 or TRBD2 (6 bases each). Trimming pared 0 bases from V and 0 bases from J, leaving 8 bases between. CDR1 is SGHVS, CDR2 FNYEAQ, per germline. CDR3 length equals 16 residues. In nucleotides, the CDR3 is TGTGCCAGCAGCTTAGCGGGGGGCTCGAACACCGGGGAGCTGTTTTTT. It is translated as CASSLAGGSNTGELFF. The full variable domain, its missing parts supplied by reference TRBV7-6 and TRBJ2-2, is GAGVSQSPRYKVTKRGQDVALRCDPISGHVSLYWYRQALGQGPEFLTYFNYEAQQDKSGLPNDRFSAERPEGSISTLTIQRTEQRDSAMYRCASSLAGGSNTGELFFGEGSRLTVL.

This clonotype was counted only a few times. This rearrangement joins TRBV6-2 or TRBV6-3 to TRBJ2-3; 8 bases align to TRBD2. Trimming cost V 7 bases and J 1 base; bases outside gene matches: 7. Germline values: CDR1 MNHEY, CDR2 SVGEGT. The CDR3 spans 15 residues. CDR3 sequence (DNA): TGTGCCAGCATTGAACCAGCGGGAGGCACAGATACGCAGTATTTT. It yields the protein CASIEPAGGTDTQYF.

This clonotype was detected many times. The chain couples TRBV19 to TRBJ2-2; possibly TRBD1 for D (7 bases). CDR1 LNHDA and CDR2 SQIVND come from the germline V gene (reference sequence). V lost 6 bases to trimming and J lost 5 bases, with 16 bases between them. The CDR3 is 15 residues long. The CDR3 DNA reads as TGTGCCAGTAGGGGGGGACAGTTGAAGACCGGGGAGCTGTTTTTT. Its translation is CASRGGQLKTGELFF. Drawing the rest from reference TRBV19 and TRBJ2-2, the complete variable domain is DGGITQSPKYLFRKEGQNVTLSCEQNLNHDAMYWYRQDPGQGLRLIYYSQIVNDFQKGDIAEGYSVSREKKESFPLTVTSAQKNPTAFYLCASRGGQLKTGELFFGEGSRLTVL.

Turning to this clonotype: A much more abundant neighbour one base away suggests this may be a read error. Since the CDR3 does not end with the conserved phenylalanine or tryptophan, this likely comes from a read error. CDR3 sequence (DNA): TGTGCCAGCAGCGTAGGATGGGTTAAGGAAAAACTGTTTTGT. Translation: CASSVGWVKEKLFC. The chain carries TRBV12-3 or TRBV12-4 and TRBJ1-4; D is unclear. The CDR3 runs 14 residues. The germline V and J ends were trimmed by 6 bases and 8 bases, with 16 bases remaining between them.

This clonotype came up many times. The chain links TRBV12-3 or TRBV12-4 to TRBJ1-6, with TRBD1 as a possible D gene (6 bases). Trimming stripped 7 bases from V and 7 bases from J, with 17 bases between. The CDR3 has 15 amino acids. The CDR3 protein is CASTPTGDANSPLHF. The CDR3 DNA follows: TGTGCCAGCACTCCGACAGGAGATGCAAATTCACCCCTCCACTTT.

The table lists this clonotype with many counts. This chain joins TRBV18 and TRBJ2-7, with D maybe TRBD2 (6 bases). The CDR3 covers 13 residues. V was shortened by 0 bases and J by 9 bases, with 12 bases between the two germline ends. Germline CDR1 and CDR2: KGHSH and LQKENI. CDR3 sequence (DNA): TGTGCCAGCTCACCACCCGGGGGAATGCGGCAGTACGTC. This gives the protein CASSPPGGMRQYV.

The chain carries TRBV24-1 and TRBJ2-2; maybe TRBD1 (5 bases). Germline-derived CDR1 and CDR2 are KGHDR and SFDVKD. The CDR3 totals 13 residues. The V end was cut by 5 bases, the J end by 6 bases, with 9 bases between. CDR3 sequence: CATSGWGAGELFF. The CDR3 DNA sequence: TGTGCCACCAGTGGGTGGGGCGCCGGGGAGCTGTTTTTT.

The chain recombines TRBV20-1 with TRBJ1-1; unclear D gene. The V end was cut by 1 base, the J end by 3 bases, with 18 bases between. The germline V gene encodes CDR1 DFQATT and CDR2 SNEGSKA (reference sequence). The CDR3 totals 16 residues. CDR3 in DNA: TGCAGTGCTAGAGTTAACCACCGTTTACCTGACACTGAAGCTTTCTTT. Residues: CSARVNHRLPDTEAFF.

This clonotype was recorded many times. The genes are TRBV12-5 and TRBJ2-1; D is undetermined. The length of the CDR3 is 16 residues. Trimming left V 4 bases short and J 8 bases short, with 21 bases between. Germline values: CDR1 LGHNT, CDR2 FRNRAP. The CDR3 protein is CASGSPTQGPEDEQFF. The DNA for the CDR3 is TGTGCTAGTGGTTCCCCCACTCAAGGTCCAGAAGATGAGCAGTTCTTC.

This chain uses TRBV10-3 with TRBJ2-1; D remains unclear. Between the trimmed V and J ends, which lost 7 bases and 0 bases, there was a span of 10 bases. CDR3 size: 14 residues. Looked up from germline, CDR1 is ENHRY and CDR2 is SYGVKD. CDR3 residues: CAIMAQSSYNEQFF. The CDR3 region has the DNA TGTGCCATCATGGCTCAGAGCTCCTACAATGAGCAGTTCTTC.

The V gene is TRBV3-1, the J gene TRBJ2-7, with 7 bases lining up with TRBD1. Germline trimming cut 4 bases from V and 0 bases from J; bases unmatched to any gene: 12. Germline V CDR1 and CDR2: LGHDT, YNNKEL (reference sequence). The CDR3 totals 17 residues. The CDR3 here is CASSPPPQGPNSYEQYF. The CDR3 coding sequence is TGTGCCAGCAGCCCTCCCCCACAGGGGCCCAACTCCTACGAGCAGTACTTC.

The chain carries TRBV7-6 and TRBJ2-7; 9 bases match TRBD2. This CDR3 comprises 15 residues. After removal of 7 bases from V and 7 bases from J, the junction contained 14 bases not matched to a gene. From germline, CDR1 is SGHVS and CDR2 FNYEAQ. The CDR3 DNA follows: TGTGCCAGCACGGACCAGCGGGAGGCCCGGAGTGAGCAGTACGTC. It specifies CASTDQREARSEQYV.

This clonotype showed up many times. V usage is TRBV4-2 and J usage is TRBJ2-1, with D tentatively TRBD2 (5 bases). The CDR3 consists of 15 residues. Germline V lookup: CDR1 LGHNA, CDR2 YNFKEQ. V gave up 3 bases and J gave up 6 bases, with 15 bases separating them. CDR3 loop: CASSQGGPPPNEQFF. The CDR3 nucleotides read TGTGCCAGCAGCCAGGGCGGGCCCCCTCCCAATGAGCAGTTCTTC.

The gene calls are TRBV10-3 and TRBJ2-2, with D uncertain. This CDR3 is built from 14 residues. Looked up from germline, CDR1 is ENHRY and CDR2 is SYGVKD. Trimming removed 2 bases at V and 1 base at J, with 5 bases between. The CDR3 DNA reads as TGTGCCATCAGTGAGCTAATGAACACCGGGGAGCTGTTTTTT. Translating it yields CAISELMNTGELFF.

V is TRBV28 and J is TRBJ2-5; D might be TRBD2 (6 bases). The CDR3 is 14 amino acids. V was cut by 3 bases and J by 9 bases, with 17 bases left in between. Germline lookup yields CDR1 MDHEN and CDR2 SYDVKM. CDR3 loop: CASSFGGRGRAQYF. For the CDR3, the DNA is TGTGCCAGCAGTTTTGGCGGGCGGGGCAGGGCCCAGTACTTC.

This clonotype was seen repeatedly, ten times or more. The rearrangement joins TRBV29-1 to TRBJ2-2; TRBD2 aligns across 7 bases. The V gene end was trimmed by 4 bases and the J gene end by 5 bases; junction bases not matched to a gene: 4. This CDR3 spans 13 amino acids. Germline V CDR1 and CDR2: SQVTM, ANQGSEA. The CDR3 loop reads CSVVREITGELFF. The CDR3 nucleotides read TGCAGCGTTGTGCGGGAGATTACCGGGGAGCTGTTTTTT.

Turning to this clonotype: This may stem from a read error, because a much larger clone lies one nucleotide away. The chain uses TRBV7-9 and TRBJ2-1, with D perhaps matching TRBD2 (6 bases). The V and J ends lost 4 bases and 8 bases respectively, with 21 bases between them. Looked up from germline, CDR1 is SEHNR and CDR2 is FQNEAQ (reference sequence). The CDR3 has 16 amino acids. The CDR3 DNA reads as TGTGCCAGCAGCTCCGGACCGGGACTGGGTTCCTATGAGCAGTTCTTC. It specifies CASSSGPGLGSYEQFF.

This clonotype was observed a few times. The V call is TRBV2, the J call TRBJ2-7, with D unclear. Germline lookup yields CDR1 SNHLY and CDR2 FYNNEI. V was trimmed by 9 bases and J by 3 bases, leaving 12 bases between them. The CDR3 covers 12 residues. The chain's CDR3 is CARRNVNYEQYF. Here the CDR3 DNA reads TGTGCCAGGAGGAACGTTAACTACGAGCAGTACTTC. Variable domain in full (rest from reference TRBV2 and TRBJ2-7): EPEVTQTPSHQVTQMGQEVILRCVPISNHLYFYWYRQILGQKVEFLVSFYNNEISEKSEIFDDQFSVERPDGSNFTLKIRSTKLEDSAMYFCARRNVNYEQYFGPGTRLTVT.

This clonotype appeared many times. V and J are TRBV10-3 and TRBJ2-5; D may be TRBD2 (6 bases). In germline, CDR1 is ENHRY, CDR2 SYGVKD. V lost 6 bases and J lost 2, with 10 bases in between. This CDR3 contains 13 residues. CDR3 sequence: CAIRASVQETQYF. DNA for the CDR3: TGTGCCATCAGGGCTAGCGTACAAGAGACCCAGTACTTC.

This clonotype has at least ten counts. The chain uses TRBV15 and TRBJ2-1; 11 nucleotides align to TRBD2. With V trimmed by 4 bases and J by 8 bases, 7 bases remained unmatched. This CDR3 region has 15 residues. Per the germline V gene, CDR1 is LNHNV and CDR2 is YYDKDF (reference sequence). CDR3 protein: CATSTNSGRVHEQFF. The CDR3 DNA sequence: TGTGCCACCAGCACAAATAGCGGGAGGGTCCATGAGCAGTTCTTC.